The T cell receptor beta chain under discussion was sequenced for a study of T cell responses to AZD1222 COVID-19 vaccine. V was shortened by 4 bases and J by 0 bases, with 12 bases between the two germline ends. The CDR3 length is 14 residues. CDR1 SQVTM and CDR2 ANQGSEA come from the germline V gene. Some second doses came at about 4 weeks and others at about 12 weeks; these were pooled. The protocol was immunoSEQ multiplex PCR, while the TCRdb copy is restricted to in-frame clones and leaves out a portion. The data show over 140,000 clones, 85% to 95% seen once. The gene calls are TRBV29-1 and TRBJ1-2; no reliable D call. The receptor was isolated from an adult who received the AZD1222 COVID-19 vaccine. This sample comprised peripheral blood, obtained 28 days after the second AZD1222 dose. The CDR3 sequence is CSVVSVGTNYGYTF. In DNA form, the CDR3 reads TGCAGCGTTGTCTCTGTCGGGACTAACTATGGCTACACCTTC.